These 28 T cell receptor beta chains came from one sample sequenced in a study of post-analysis software for immune sequencing data. Study-level findings and limits: In patients, TRBV5-6, TRBV5-1 and TRBV20-1 belonged to five TRBV segments found more frequently than in controls.

Antigens for these TCRs are unknown. The TCR beta cDNA libraries contained unique molecular identifiers. One entry per CDR3 protein, called by TCRdb with MiXCR from the PCR reads. The profile shows over 250,000 distinct CDR3 sequences, 35% to 45% of them singletons. The specimen was blood. The receptor source for this set is a girl aged 5 to 17 with multiple sclerosis.

This clonotype was seen at least ten times. This chain connects TRBV5-1 to TRBJ2-5, with TRBD2 identical over 10 bases. Trimming at V came to 3 bases and at J to 2 bases, leaving 7 bases not matched to a gene. Per germline, CDR1 SGHRS and CDR2 YFSETQ. There are 16 residues in the CDR3. CDR3 loop: CASSSRTSGAQETQYF. Here the CDR3 DNA reads TGCGCCAGCAGCTCCCGGACTAGCGGAGCACAAGAGACCCAGTACTTC. The full variable domain, in which reference TRBV5-1 and TRBJ2-5 provide the parts outside the CDR3, is KAGVTQTPRYLIKTRGQQVTLSCSPISGHRSVSWYQQTPGQGLQFLFEYFSETQRNKGNFPGRFSGRQFSNSRSEMNVSTLELGDSALYLCASSSRTSGAQETQYFGPGTRLLVL.

The V gene is TRBV15, the J gene TRBJ1-2, with 8 positions matching TRBD1. V shed 4 bases and J 7 bases; nucleotides not matched to a gene: 11. Germline CDR1 is LNHNV and CDR2 is YYDKDF (reference sequence). This CDR3 is built from 15 residues. CDR3 residues: CATSKSQGAIAGYTF. CDR3 nucleotide sequence: TGTGCCACCAGCAAATCCCAGGGGGCGATCGCTGGCTACACCTTC.

This clonotype was seen ten or more times. V gene TRBV4-1 combines with J gene TRBJ1-2, with D possibly TRBD1 on 6 matching bases. Looked up from germline, CDR1 is MGHRA and CDR2 is YSYEKL. The V and J ends lost 3 bases and 1 base respectively, with 15 bases between them. This CDR3 has 16 amino acids. The CDR3 protein is CASSQGAGAFNYGYTF. CDR3 bases: TGCGCCAGCAGCCAGGGCGCGGGGGCCTTTAACTATGGCTACACCTTC.

This clonotype was counted ten times or more. This sequence joins TRBV2 and TRBJ2-3, with D possibly TRBD2 on 6 matching bases. Germline loops: CDR1 SNHLY, CDR2 FYNNEI. V was cut by 4 bases and J by 0 bases, with 17 bases left in between. This CDR3 has 17 amino acids. The CDR3 loop is CASSVFGSGPSTDTQYF. In DNA, the CDR3 is TGTGCCAGCAGTGTGTTCGGTAGCGGACCAAGCACAGATACGCAGTATTTT.

The gene calls are TRBV20-1 and TRBJ2-1; 8 bases match TRBD2. V trimming: 3 bases; J trimming: 7 bases; junction bases outside the gene matches: 2. Germline CDR1 DFQATT, CDR2 SNEGSKA (reference sequence). The CDR3 totals 12 residues. As DNA, the CDR3 is TGCAGTGCTAGGAGCGGGGGTAATGAGCAGTTCTTC. This gives the protein CSARSGGNEQFF.

This chain joins TRBV4-1 and TRBJ1-5; 12 nucleotides line up with TRBD1. There are 19 residues in the CDR3. CDR1 and CDR2 (germline): MGHRA, YSYEKL. The J segment lost 1 base and the V segment lost 2 bases, leaving 9 bases of the junction unmatched. DNA for the CDR3: TGCGCCAGCAGCCAACGCCCGGGACAGGGGGCCGTCAGCAATCAGCCCCAGCATTTT. Its protein is CASSQRPGQGAVSNQPQHF.

This clonotype has ten or more counts. The chain uses TRBV6-5 and TRBJ2-5, with TRBD2 matching 14 bases. J gave up 6 bases and V 2 bases, and 11 bases lay outside the gene matches. This CDR3 contains 18 residues. Germline CDR1 is MNHEY and CDR2 is SVGAGI. The CDR3 nucleotides read TGTGCCAGCAGTTACGTTAGACTAGCGGGAGGGCTGCTTCAGACCCAGTACTTC. Protein: CASSYVRLAGGLLQTQYF.

In its sample, this clonotype was seen many times. The V call is TRBV20-1, the J call TRBJ2-5, with D perhaps TRBD2 (6 bases). The CDR3 runs 14 residues. Trimming took off 0 bases at V and 2 bases at J, with 10 bases between the two ends. The germline V gene encodes CDR1 DFQATT and CDR2 SNEGSKA (reference sequence). This CDR3 is CSARDGTPQETQYF. The DNA for the CDR3 is TGCAGTGCTAGAGATGGGACTCCTCAAGAGACCCAGTACTTC.

This clonotype occurred many times. The J gene is TRBJ2-6, the V gene TRBV5-6; D gene uncertain. Trimming removed 0 bases from V and 0 bases from J, with 7 bases in between. The germline V gene has CDR1 SGHDT and CDR2 YYEEEE. The CDR3 is 16 residues long. The CDR3 coding sequence is TGTGCCAGCAGCTTGGAAAACCTCTCTGGGGCCAACGTCCTGACTTTC. Its translation: CASSLENLSGANVLTF.

This clonotype has just a few counts. Possible read error: a much larger clone is one base away. The chain carries TRBV29-1 and TRBJ1-1; unclear D gene. CDR3 length: 13 amino acids. Germline CDR1 and CDR2: SQVTM and ANQGSEA. Trimming pared 4 bases from V and 7 bases from J, leaving 16 bases between. CDR3 coding DNA: TGCAGCGTTGTCAGCGGAGGGTGGGGTGAAGCTTTCTTT. Translating it yields CSVVSGGWGEAFF.

The chain carries TRBV7-2 and TRBJ2-4; no reliable D call. The CDR3 is made up of 13 amino acids. V was shortened by 5 bases and J by 9 bases, with 14 bases between the two germline ends. The V gene's germline CDR1 is SGHTA and CDR2 FQGNSA. As DNA, the CDR3 is TGTGCCAGCAGCCTGGACCCCATGGTCATTCAGTACTTC. This encodes CASSLDPMVIQYF.

Comments on this clonotype: A much larger clone lies one base from this, so it may be a read error. This sequence joins TRBV20-1 and TRBJ2-5; 10 bases align to TRBD2. Germline V gene sequence: CDR1 DFQATT, CDR2 SNEGSKA (reference sequence). With 6 bases clipped from V and 11 bases from J, the junction kept 12 bases outside the gene matches. The CDR3 consists of 13 residues. As DNA, the CDR3 is TGCAGTGCAGCCCCTAGCGGGAGTAATGAGCAGTACTTC. It translates to CSAAPSGSNEQYF.

Remarks on this clonotype: A much more abundant neighbour one base away suggests this may be a read error. The V gene is TRBV28, the J gene TRBJ2-7, with 10 nucleotides matching TRBD2. J gave up 3 bases and V 4 bases, and 9 bases lay outside the gene matches. CDR3 length: 16 amino acids. Germline V gene data show CDR1 as MDHEN and CDR2 as SYDVKM. This CDR3 is CASSSAGASGGYEQYV. The CDR3 DNA follows: TGTGCCAGCAGTTCGGCTGGAGCTAGCGGGGGCTACGAGCAGTACGTC.

Comments on this clonotype: One base away lies a much larger clone, so this may be a sequencing read error. CDR3 sequence (DNA): TGTGCCAGCAGTTTTAAAGGGACTGAAGCTTTCTTT. Amino acid sequence: CASSFKGTEAFF. The chain is built from TRBV12-3 or TRBV12-4 and TRBJ1-1; D remains unclear. The CDR3 sequence is 12 residues long. V was clipped by 3 bases and J by 5 bases, with 7 bases between them.

Concerning this clonotype itself: A much larger clone sits a single nucleotide away, making a read error possible. The J gene is TRBJ1-1, the V gene TRBV10-3; 7 positions match TRBD1. V trimming: 6 bases; J trimming: 4 bases; junction bases outside the gene matches: 17. Germline assignment: CDR1 ENHRY and CDR2 SYGVKD. The CDR3 extends over 17 amino acids. The CDR3: CAISRTGGWGMSTEAFF. The DNA of the CDR3 is TGTGCCATCAGCCGGACAGGTGGTTGGGGGATGAGCACTGAAGCTTTCTTT.

For this clonotype: One end of the junction fails to match germline, which may point to a read error. V gene TRBV5-6 combines with J gene TRBJ2-6, with D perhaps matching TRBD1 or TRBD2 (5 bases each). CDR1 is SGHDT, CDR2 YYEEEE, per germline. The CDR3 loop spans 19 amino acids. This chain's CDR3 is CASSLIGSGRSSGAIVLTF. The CDR3 region has the DNA TGTGCCAGCAGCTTGATCGGTTCGGGACGAAGCTCTGGGGCCATCGTCCTGACTTTC.

To note about this clonotype: A junction boundary mismatches the germline segment, possibly from a read error. This chain uses TRBV20-1 with TRBJ1-5, with D unclear. Germline V gives CDR1 DFQATT, CDR2 SNEGSKA (reference sequence). The CDR3 has 14 amino acids. The CDR3 DNA sequence: TGCAGTGCTAGAGGTCCTGCACGCAATCAGCCCCAGCCTTTT. This translates into CSARGPARNQPQPF.

This clonotype was recorded a few times. The J gene is TRBJ1-5, the V gene TRBV5-1; TRBD1 aligns across 8 bases. The CDR3 consists of 14 residues. V lost 2 bases, J lost 5 bases, and 3 bases stayed unmatched. Germline CDR1 is SGHRS and CDR2 is YFSETQ. The CDR3, as DNA: TGCGCCAGCAGCTTTACAGGGGGAGATCAGCCCCAGCATTTT. It specifies CASSFTGGDQPQHF.

V is TRBV7-6 and J is TRBJ2-5, with 7 bases fitting TRBD1. With 3 bases clipped from V and 11 bases from J, the junction kept 15 bases outside the gene matches. CDR3 length equals 15 residues. Germline assignment: CDR1 SGHVS and CDR2 FNYEAQ. The CDR3 spells CASSLFTGENNEQYF. The CDR3 DNA sequence: TGTGCCAGCAGCTTGTTTACAGGGGAGAACAATGAGCAGTACTTC.

This clonotype appeared many times. The chain joins TRBV11-2 to TRBJ2-5; 13 nucleotides match TRBD2. J was trimmed by 5 bases and V by 4 bases; bases with no gene match: 10. This CDR3 spans 17 amino acids. Germline loops: CDR1 SGHAT, CDR2 FQNNGV. The CDR3 DNA sequence: TGTGCCAGCAGCTCCAGACTAGCGGGGGGAAGGGATGAGACCCAGTACTTC. This sequence encodes CASSSRLAGGRDETQYF.

This CDR3 reads CASSSKTGGNQPQHF. The CDR3 nucleotides are TGTGCCAGCAGTTCAAAGACAGGGGGCAATCAGCCCCAGCATTTT. The chain joins TRBV6-5 to TRBJ1-5; TRBD1 matches at 8 bases. The CDR3 has 15 amino acids. V gave up 4 bases and J gave up 2 bases; unmatched junction bases: 4. The germline V gene encodes CDR1 MNHEY and CDR2 SVGAGI.

Notes on this clonotype: This may arise from a read error, as a much more abundant clone is one base away. The chain has TRBV5-1 and TRBJ2-5, with D possibly matching TRBD2 (6 bases). The V gene lost 0 bases and the J gene lost 9 bases, with 15 bases spanning the gap. The CDR3 has 14 amino acids. Germline CDR1 and CDR2: SGHRS and YFSETQ. CDR3 bases: TGCGCCAGCAGCTTGGGACAGATTGGGGAGGCCCAGTACTTC. Translation: CASSLGQIGEAQYF.

The CDR3 here is CASSQEPTGWGNYGYTF. The CDR3 bases are TGTGCCAGCAGCCAAGAACCTACAGGGTGGGGGAACTATGGCTACACCTTC. The V and J genes are TRBV6-6 and TRBJ1-2; D may be TRBD1 (6 bases). There are 17 residues in the CDR3. Trimming removed 6 bases from V and 2 bases from J, with 22 bases in between. Germline V gene lookup returns CDR1 MNHNY and CDR2 SVGAGI (reference sequence).

This clonotype was recorded at least ten times. V and J are TRBV10-3 and TRBJ1-4; D not resolved. The CDR3 extends over 13 amino acids. Trimming stripped 4 bases from V and 8 bases from J, with 11 bases between. Per germline, CDR1 ENHRY and CDR2 SYGVKD. The CDR3 nucleotides read TGTGCCATCAGTGGACGCACCGGGGAAAAACTGTTTTTT. Translation gives CAISGRTGEKLFF.

This clonotype turned up a few times. The gene calls are TRBV7-9 and TRBJ1-5; D remains unclear. Trimming pared 4 bases from V and 2 bases from J, leaving 12 bases between. The CDR3 sequence is 15 residues long. CDR1 is SEHNR, CDR2 FQNEAQ, per germline (reference sequence). The CDR3 is CASSSVGEGNQPQHF. CDR3 DNA: TGTGCCAGCAGCTCCGTGGGTGAGGGCAATCAGCCCCAGCATTTT.

Points on this clonotype: The junction departs from the called germline gene at one end, perhaps through a read error. The chain is built from TRBV7-7 and TRBJ2-5, with D perhaps given as TRBD1 or TRBD2 (6 bases each). This CDR3 region has 11 residues. Germline CDR1 and CDR2: SSHAT and FNYEAQ (reference sequence). Here the CDR3 reads CASSSSSGGNF. The CDR3, as DNA: TGTGCTAGCAGCTCGTCCTCCGGGGGCAACTTC. Variable domain in full (rest from reference TRBV7-7 and TRBJ2-5): GAGVSQSPRYKVTKRGQDVTLRCDPISSHATLYWYQQALGQGPEFLTYFNYEAQPDKSGLPSDRFSAERPEGSISTLTIQRTEQRDSAMYRCASSSSSGGNFGPGTRLLVL.

The chain joins TRBV10-3 to TRBJ2-5; D ambiguous. Germline V lookup: CDR1 ENHRY, CDR2 SYGVKD. V was clipped by 3 bases and J by 0 bases, with 5 bases between them. This CDR3 has 13 amino acids. The CDR3 region is CAISESHQETQYF. The DNA of the CDR3 is TGTGCCATCAGTGAAAGCCACCAAGAGACCCAGTACTTC.

The chain has TRBV29-1 and TRBJ2-5; a possible D gene is TRBD1 (6 bases). The CDR3 covers 12 residues. With 4 bases removed from V and 1 base from J, the gap between germline ends came to 7 bases. The V gene's germline CDR1 is SQVTM and CDR2 ANQGSEA. In nucleotides, the CDR3 is TGCAGCGTTGGGGACACCCAAGAGACCCAGTACTTC. It codes for CSVGDTQETQYF.